This TCR beta chain emerged from a study of regulatory T cells in long-lasting Graves disease. The TCR beta library used iRepertoire HTBI primers with Arm-PCR amplification of CDR3. Via MiXCR, TCRdb re-called the multiplex PCR reads, giving one row per CDR3 protein. The sample has 620,000 or so distinct CDR3 sequences; under 20% are singletons. V shed 0 bases and J shed 7 bases, with 13 bases lying between them. Per germline, CDR1 SGHNT and CDR2 YYREEE (reference sequence). The CDR3 sequence is 14 residues long. The time point: newly diagnosed GD, antithyroid drugs for less than 3 months. PBMC RNA was the source of the TCR library. This same sample was also part of a study on T cells in Graves' hyperthyroidism and ophthalmopathy.

The receptor comes from a woman in her 30s with Graves disease. The chain uses TRBV5-4 and TRBJ1-1, with unresolved D. The sequencing used peripheral blood mononuclear cells (PBMCs), collected at new diagnosis, from a patient treated with antithyroid drugs. The CDR3 region is CASSLVRGTGEAFF. In DNA form, the CDR3 reads TGTGCCAGCAGCTTGGTTCGGGGTACGGGTGAAGCTTTCTTT.